Sequencing of this TCR beta chain was carried out in a study of T cell responses to AZD1222 COVID-19 vaccine. V was trimmed by 5 bases and J by 7 bases, leaving 14 bases between them. The germline CDR1 and CDR2 sequences are WNHNN and SYGVQD (reference sequence). CDR3 size: 13 residues. Here immunoSEQ multiplex PCR was the method, and the copy in TCRdb shows in-frame clones only, minus some. The sample yields some 200,000 clones, more than 85% seen once. This receptor was identified in an adult who received the AZD1222 COVID-19 vaccine. This chain connects TRBV10-1 to TRBJ2-5; possibly TRBD1 or TRBD2 for D (5 bases each). The sample in question was peripheral blood, obtained 28 days after the second AZD1222 dose. The CDR3 sequence is CASSIWDGGTQYF. The DNA for the CDR3 is TGCGCCAGCAGTATATGGGATGGGGGGACCCAGTACTTC.